This is a list of T cell receptor beta chains from one sample in a study of CD8 T cells in ankylosing spondylitis. TCRdb called the 5' RACE reads again in MiXCR, with one record for every CDR3 protein. Of more than 300,000 distinct CDR3 sequences listed, 9.5% to 13% are singletons. The sample comprised blood, either unsorted or a sorted T cell fraction (not recorded which). The receptors were gathered from a female donor with ankylosing spondylitis or in good health (not recorded which). The CDR3 runs from the conserved cysteine through the conserved F or W. D genes are given only for firm matches. Expanded clones are given a class, and other clones once, few, many or no size at all.

d_call | j_call | v_call | clone_size | cdr3_aa | cdr3_nt
TRBD1 | TRBJ1-2 | TRBV6-1 | NA | CASSEEPDRDYGYTF | TGTGCCAGCAGTGAAGAACCGGACAGGGACTATGGCTACACCTTC
NA | TRBJ2-3 | TRBV7-2 | many | CASSLERQHTDTQYF | TGTGCCAGCAGCTTAGAGAGACAGCACACAGATACGCAGTATTTT
TRBD1 | TRBJ2-7 | TRBV5-1 | NA | CASSTGQGSEQYF | TGCGCCAGCAGCACCGGACAGGGCTCCGAGCAGTACTTC
NA | TRBJ1-2 | TRBV18 | NA | CASSPGERPGLYGYTF | TGTGCCAGCTCACCTGGGGAACGCCCCGGGCTCTATGGCTACACCTTC
NA | TRBJ2-6 | TRBV5-5 | many | CASSLSGAGANVLTF | TGTGCCAGCAGCTTGTCGGGGGCTGGGGCCAACGTCCTGACTTTC
TRBD2 | TRBJ2-5 | TRBV5-1 | many | CASSTGTTETQYF | TGCGCCAGCAGCACCGGGACTACAGAGACCCAGTACTTC
TRBD2 | TRBJ2-3 | TRBV20-1 | many | CSARPGTSGRQDTQYF | TGCAGTGCTAGACCCGGGACTAGCGGGAGACAAGATACGCAGTATTTT
NA | TRBJ2-1 | TRBV27 | many | CASSARSYEQFF | TGTGCCAGCAGTGCCCGTAGCTATGAGCAGTTCTTC
NA | TRBJ1-5 | TRBV5-1 | many | CASSLTGPDQPQHF | TGCGCCAGCAGCTTGACAGGTCCAGATCAGCCCCAGCATTTT
TRBD2 | TRBJ2-3 | TRBV5-1 | few | CASSYWTSGYRTDTQYF | TGCGCCAGCAGCTATTGGACTAGCGGGTACCGCACAGATACGCAGTATTTT
TRBD2 | TRBJ2-1 | TRBV5-1 | many | CASSALITGGNDEQFF | TGCGCCAGCAGCGCTCTCATAACGGGGGGTAATGATGAGCAGTTCTTC
TRBD1 | TRBJ2-2 | TRBV28 | many | CASSPYRGQVELFF | TGTGCCAGCAGTCCTTACAGGGGGCAAGTGGAGCTGTTTTTT
NA | TRBJ2-5 | TRBV5-1 | NA | CASSRGGAETQYF | TGCGCCAGCAGCAGGGGTGGGGCTGAGACCCAGTACTTC
NA | TRBJ1-3 | TRBV5-5 | few | CASSLAGVGGNTIYF | TGTGCCAGCAGCTTGGCTGGGGTGGGCGGAAACACCATATATTTT
TRBD1 | TRBJ1-6 | TRBV15 | few | CATSRDPGTGARAPLHF | TGTGCCACCAGCAGAGATCCGGGTACAGGGGCTCGGGCACCCCTCCACTTT
NA | TRBJ2-3 | TRBV15 | many | CATSRDLGDTQYF | TGTGCCACCAGCAGAGATCTTGGGGATACGCAGTATTTT
NA | TRBJ2-1 | TRBV13 | few | CASRSSGGSYNEQFF | TGTGCCAGCAGGAGTAGTGGGGGGTCCTACAATGAGCAGTTCTTC
NA | TRBJ2-1 | TRBV3-2 | NA | CASSHRSSSYNEQFF | TGTGCCAGCAGCCACAGGAGTTCCTCCTACAATGAGCAGTTCTTC
TRBD2 | TRBJ2-1 | TRBV29-1 | many | CSVLTRKAGGGEQFF | TGCAGCGTTTTAACCCGGAAAGCGGGAGGGGGTGAGCAGTTCTTC
TRBD2 | TRBJ2-3 | TRBV5-1 | NA | CASSSLAARTDTQYF | TGCGCCAGCAGCTCACTAGCGGCCCGCACAGATACGCAGTATTTT
NA | TRBJ2-1 | TRBV27 | NA | CASSLRAPGVRNEQFF | TGTGCCAGCAGTTTACGGGCCCCCGGGGTTAGGAATGAGCAGTTCTTC
NA | TRBJ2-2 | TRBV28 | NA | CASSLYPGPTGELFF | TGTGCCAGCAGTTTATATCCGGGACCCACCGGGGAGCTGTTTTTT
NA | TRBJ1-4 | TRBV27 | few | CASSRLFGGSEKLFF | TGTGCCAGCAGTCGCCTTTTTGGTGGCAGCGAAAAACTGTTTTTT
TRBD2 | TRBJ2-1 | TRBV5-6 | many | CASSFSGGTVSYNEQFF | TGTGCCAGCAGCTTTAGCGGGGGGACTGTCTCCTACAATGAGCAGTTCTTC
NA | TRBJ2-2 | TRBV27 | many | CASSVRRGTGELFF | TGTGCCAGCAGTGTACGTCGGGGGACCGGGGAGCTGTTTTTT
NA | TRBJ2-5 | TRBV27 | many | CASSHRVGETQYF | TGTGCCAGCAGTCACAGGGTTGGAGAGACCCAGTACTTC
TRBD2 | TRBJ2-3 | TRBV28 | many | CASSLAGGDSYTQYF | TGTGCCAGCAGTTTAGCGGGGGGGGATTCATATACGCAGTATTTT
TRBD1 | TRBJ1-5 | TRBV12-3/TRBV12-4 | many | CASSLPGQGRPQHF | TGTGCCAGCAGTTTACCGGGACAGGGACGGCCCCAGCATTTT
NA | TRBJ1-5 | TRBV6-2/TRBV6-3 | NA | CASREGDQPQHF | TGTGCCAGCAGAGAGGGGGATCAGCCCCAGCATTTT
NA | TRBJ2-1 | TRBV12-3/TRBV12-4 | many | CASRQGVLGEQFF | TGTGCCAGCAGACAGGGAGTATTGGGTGAGCAGTTCTTC
NA | TRBJ1-5 | TRBV5-1 | many | CASSADNLGNQPQHF | TGCGCCAGCAGCGCCGACAATCTGGGTAATCAGCCCCAGCATTTT
TRBD1 | TRBJ2-1 | TRBV6-2/TRBV6-3 | NA | CASSYSGQNNEQFF | TGTGCCAGCAGTTACTCGGGACAGAACAATGAGCAGTTCTTC
NA | TRBJ2-7 | TRBV20-1 | many | CSARDKPYEQYF | TGCAGTGCTAGAGATAAACCCTACGAGCAGTACTTC
TRBD2 | TRBJ2-3 | TRBV7-2 | many | CADSERVAGPQYF | TGTGCAGACAGCGAAAGAGTAGCGGGACCGCAGTATTTT
NA | TRBJ1-6 | TRBV20-1 | many | CRDGTDNSPLHF | TGCAGGGATGGGACTGATAATTCACCCCTCCACTTT
TRBD2 | TRBJ2-2 | TRBV12-3/TRBV12-4 | NA | CASTYSGKNTGELFF | TGTGCCAGCACCTATAGCGGGAAAAACACCGGGGAGCTGTTTTTT
TRBD2 | TRBJ2-5 | TRBV28 | few | CASSFLSGSWGETQYF | TGTGCCAGCAGTTTCCTGAGCGGGAGCTGGGGGGAGACCCAGTACTTC
TRBD2 | TRBJ2-3 | TRBV10-3 | many | CAISSSGASTDTQYF | TGTGCCATCAGTTCTAGCGGGGCTAGCACAGATACGCAGTATTTT
NA | TRBJ1-1 | TRBV5-1 | few | CASSLDPILEGAFF | TGCGCCAGCAGCTTGGATCCGATCCTCGAGGGAGCTTTCTTT
TRBD1 | TRBJ1-6 | TRBV27 | few | CASRKNSLKITGGGSPLHF | TGTGCCAGCAGAAAAAATTCGCTGAAAATTACAGGGGGCGGGTCACCCCTCCACTTT
NA | TRBJ1-5 | TRBV3-1 | NA | CASSQDLWSNQPQHF | TGTGCCAGCAGCCAAGACCTCTGGAGCAATCAGCCCCAGCATTTT
TRBD1 | TRBJ2-2 | TRBV20-1 | NA | CSAGTGIGELFF | TGCAGTGCTGGGACAGGGATCGGGGAGCTGTTTTTT
NA | TRBJ2-3 | TRBV5-1 | many | CASSGKDTQYF | TGCGCCAGCAGTGGTAAAGATACGCAGTATTTT
TRBD2 | TRBJ2-5 | TRBV7-2 | many | CASSLLAGDQETQYF | TGTGCCAGCAGCTTACTAGCGGGAGACCAAGAGACCCAGTACTTC
NA | TRBJ2-1 | TRBV19 | many | CASSISLHYNEQFF | TGTGCCAGTAGTATCTCCCTACATTACAATGAGCAGTTCTTC
TRBD2 | TRBJ2-5 | TRBV7-8 | NA | CASSLRREMETQYF | TGTGCCAGCAGCTTACGGCGGGAGATGGAGACCCAGTACTTC
NA | TRBJ2-3 | TRBV12-3/TRBV12-4 | many | CASTGTDTQYF | TGTGCCAGCACCGGCACAGATACGCAGTATTTT
NA | TRBJ2-3 | TRBV7-2 | many | CASTLQGGDTQYF | TGTGCCAGCACCCTACAAGGGGGAGATACGCAGTATTTT
NA | TRBJ2-3 | TRBV20-1 | many | CSASPVSTDTQYF | TGCAGTGCTAGCCCAGTTAGCACAGATACGCAGTATTTT
NA | TRBJ2-3 | TRBV4-2 | many | CASSQGPLGSTDTQYF | TGTGCCAGCAGCCAAGGACCCCTGGGGAGCACAGATACGCAGTATTTT
NA | TRBJ1-4 | TRBV19 | NA | CAVRTSGEKLFF | TGTGCCGTACGGACGAGTGGGGAAAAACTGTTTTTT
TRBD1 | TRBJ1-5 | TRBV28 | few | CASSFGQADYQPQHF | TGTGCCAGCAGTTTCGGACAGGCGGATTATCAGCCCCAGCATTTT
NA | TRBJ2-2 | TRBV29-1 | many | CSVGGDRRKAGELFF | TGCAGCGTTGGGGGAGACAGGCGCAAGGCCGGGGAGCTGTTTTTT
NA | TRBJ2-7 | TRBV6-1 | many | CASSLVTGTYEQYF | TGTGCCAGCAGCCTTGTGACAGGAACCTACGAGCAGTACTTC
NA | TRBJ1-4 | TRBV4-2 | NA | CASSQIFQATNEKLFF | TGTGCCAGCAGCCAGATATTCCAAGCAACTAATGAAAAACTGTTTTTT
NA | TRBJ2-4 | TRBV20-1 | many | CSAQTDSTIQYF | TGCAGTGCCCAGACTGATTCAACCATTCAGTACTTC